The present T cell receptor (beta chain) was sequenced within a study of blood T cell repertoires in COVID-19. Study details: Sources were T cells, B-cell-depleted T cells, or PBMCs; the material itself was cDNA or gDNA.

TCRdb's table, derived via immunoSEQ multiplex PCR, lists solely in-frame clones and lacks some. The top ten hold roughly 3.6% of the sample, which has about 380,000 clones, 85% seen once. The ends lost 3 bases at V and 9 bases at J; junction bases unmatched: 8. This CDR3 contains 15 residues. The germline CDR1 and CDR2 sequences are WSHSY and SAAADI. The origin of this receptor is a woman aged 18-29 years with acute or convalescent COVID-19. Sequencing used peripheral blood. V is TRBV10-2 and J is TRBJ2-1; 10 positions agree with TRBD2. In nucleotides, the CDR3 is TGCGCCAGCAGTGAAGCGGGAGGGATGCGGAGTGAGCAGTTCTTC. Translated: CASSEAGGMRSEQFF.